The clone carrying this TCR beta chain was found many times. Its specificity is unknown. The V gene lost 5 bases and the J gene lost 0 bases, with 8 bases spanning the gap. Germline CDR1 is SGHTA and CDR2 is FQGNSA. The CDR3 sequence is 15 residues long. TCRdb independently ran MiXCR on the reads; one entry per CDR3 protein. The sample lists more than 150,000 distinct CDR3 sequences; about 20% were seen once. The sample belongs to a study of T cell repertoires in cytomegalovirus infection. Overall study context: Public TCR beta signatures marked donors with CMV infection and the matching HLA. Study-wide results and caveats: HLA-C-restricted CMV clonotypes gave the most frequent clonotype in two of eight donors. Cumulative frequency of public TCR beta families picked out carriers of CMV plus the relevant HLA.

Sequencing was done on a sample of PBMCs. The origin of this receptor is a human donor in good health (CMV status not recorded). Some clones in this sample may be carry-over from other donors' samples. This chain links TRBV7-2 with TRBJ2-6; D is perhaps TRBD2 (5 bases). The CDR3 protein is CASSPGNSGANVLTF. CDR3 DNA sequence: TGTGCCAGCAGCCCGGGGAACTCTGGGGCCAACGTCCTGACTTTC.